This T cell receptor (beta chain) was found in a study of identifying expanded T cells in peripheral blood (dated by TCRdb to the late 2010s). A note on the overall study: Technical replicates were generated by sequencing separate aliquots of the same genomic DNA pool, with four replicates compared pairwise.

Findings and caveats that apply to the study as a whole: The binomial model flagged about 1.2 differentially abundant clones between technical replicates, compared with about 16 over about two weeks and roughly 19 over around four weeks. For all healthy donors, the variance in clone template counts between approximately 2-week samples rose significantly as total template count increased. The authors expected biological variance in healthy repertoires might increase further over much longer intervals such as months to years. Across all healthy-donor time intervals, the beta-binomial model significantly lowered both the number of clones called differentially abundant and the false-positive rate.

The CDR3 runs 15 residues from the cysteine to the phenylalanine. Of all the DNA, just the CDR3 is kept, 45 bases in frame from base 1. According to the germline V gene, CDR1 reads MGHRA and CDR2 reads YSYEKL. The germline V end is reduced by 3 bases and the J end by 4 bases; junction bases left unmatched: 6. The immunoSEQ Assay, which relies on bias-controlled multiplex PCR amplification of genomic DNA, was used to profile TCRbeta CDR3 regions. The source study handled its data this way. The absolute abundance of each unique TCRbeta CDR3 region was quantified after sequences were collapsed and filtered. Differential abundance was assessed using a binomial (Fisher-equivalent) model and a beta-binomial model in which time-dependent variance fitted from healthy donors was added. Clones with fewer than 5 combined templates were excluded, and clones with Benjamini-Hochberg FDR below 0.01 were called differentially abundant. The form v = (b*log(k)+a)^2 was used to model beta-binomial variance as a function of total template count across the two samples. Entries here come from immuneACCESS through TCRdb and include only in-frame sequences with V and J called. Some clones fail to appear in such tables; in the studies checked, an unresolved V gene covers under half of the shortfall, and the cause of the remainder is unknown. The V and J calls and the clone size are those of that table, but D and trimming were determined from the DNA. This sample is represented by some 76,000 clones; roughly 90% of them were singletons. Clones ranked in the top ten supply more than 2.5% of the sample.

Worth noting for this clone: The specificity of this receptor is unknown. No per-base quality is available; no much larger clone lies one base away.

During the collection period, no infections or other immune events were recorded for the healthy donors. Blood repertoires from healthy donors were used as a training cohort for calibrating time-dependent variance in a beta-binomial model of differential abundance of T-cell clones. The training cohort was composed of approximately 10 healthy donors, 3 female and 7 male. The donors were between roughly 25 and 70 years old, with an average age of approximately 46 years. Whole blood from each healthy donor was obtained from a commercial supplier and was collected at three time points around two weeks apart. For immunosequencing, genomic DNA was extracted from unsorted whole blood.

The receptor was isolated from a person aged 18 to 75 in good health. The sequence is built from TRBV4-1 and TRBJ2-7; 10 bases in the middle match TRBD1. Sequenced material: blood. DNA sequence: TGCGCCAGCAGCCAGGGGACAGGGGAAGGATACGAGCAGTACTTC. Its coded protein is CASSQGTGEGYEQYF.